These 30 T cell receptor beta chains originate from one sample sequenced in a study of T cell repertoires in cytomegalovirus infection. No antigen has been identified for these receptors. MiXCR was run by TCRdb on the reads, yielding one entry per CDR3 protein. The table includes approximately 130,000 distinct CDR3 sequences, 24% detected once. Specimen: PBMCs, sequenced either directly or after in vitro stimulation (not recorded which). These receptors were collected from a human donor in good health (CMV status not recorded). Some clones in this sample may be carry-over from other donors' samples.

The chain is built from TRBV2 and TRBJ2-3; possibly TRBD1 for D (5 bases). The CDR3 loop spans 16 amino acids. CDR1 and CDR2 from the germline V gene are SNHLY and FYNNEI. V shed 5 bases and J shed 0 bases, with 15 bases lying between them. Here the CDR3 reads CASSKQDLRSTDTQYF. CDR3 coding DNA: TGTGCCAGCAGTAAACAGGACCTCCGGAGCACAGATACGCAGTATTTT.

The CDR3 DNA follows: TGTGCCAGCAGTTTAGCGGGGGCGGGGAGTAATTCACCCCTCCACTTT. It is translated as CASSLAGAGSNSPLHF. The J gene is TRBJ1-6, the V gene TRBV12-3 or TRBV12-4, with D possibly being TRBD1 (6 bases). Between the trimmed V and J ends, which lost 0 bases and 6 bases, there was a span of 12 bases. This CDR3 is 16 amino acids long.

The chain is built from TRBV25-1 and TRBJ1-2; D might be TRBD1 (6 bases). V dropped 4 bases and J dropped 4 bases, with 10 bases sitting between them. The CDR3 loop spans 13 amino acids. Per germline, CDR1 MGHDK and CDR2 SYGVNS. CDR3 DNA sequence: TGTGCCAGCAGTGGGGGGGCACGCTATGGCTACACCTTC. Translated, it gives CASSGGARYGYTF.

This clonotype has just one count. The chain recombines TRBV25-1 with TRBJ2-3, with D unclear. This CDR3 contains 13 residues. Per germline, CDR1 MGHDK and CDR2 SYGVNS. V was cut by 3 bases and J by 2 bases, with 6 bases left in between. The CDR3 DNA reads TGTGCCAGCAGTGACCCGAACACAGATACGCAGTATTTT. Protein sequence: CASSDPNTDTQYF.

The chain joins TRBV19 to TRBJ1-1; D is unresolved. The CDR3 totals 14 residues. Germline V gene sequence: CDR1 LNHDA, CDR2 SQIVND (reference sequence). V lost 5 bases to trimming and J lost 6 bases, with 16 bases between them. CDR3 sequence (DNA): TGTGCCAGTAGTCCCATGTTGGGGTCTTCTGAAGCTTTCTTT. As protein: CASSPMLGSSEAFF.

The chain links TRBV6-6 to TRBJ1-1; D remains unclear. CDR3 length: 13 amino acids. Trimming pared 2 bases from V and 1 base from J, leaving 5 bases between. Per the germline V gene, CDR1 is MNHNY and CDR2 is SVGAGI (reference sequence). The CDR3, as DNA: TGTGCCAGCAGTTACATAGAGAACACTGAAGCTTTCTTT. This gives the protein CASSYIENTEAFF.

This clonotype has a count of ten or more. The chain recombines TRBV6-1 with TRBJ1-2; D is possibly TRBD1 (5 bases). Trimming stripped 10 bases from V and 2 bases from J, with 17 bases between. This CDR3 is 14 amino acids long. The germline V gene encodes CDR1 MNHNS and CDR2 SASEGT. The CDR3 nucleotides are TGTGCCACCACACCCCTGGGGGGGAACTATGGCTACACCTTC. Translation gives CATTPLGGNYGYTF.

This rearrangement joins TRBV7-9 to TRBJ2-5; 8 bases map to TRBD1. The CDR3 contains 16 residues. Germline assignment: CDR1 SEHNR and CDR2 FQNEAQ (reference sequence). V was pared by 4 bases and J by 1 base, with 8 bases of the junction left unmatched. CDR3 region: CASSSRQGNVQETQYF. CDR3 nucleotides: TGTGCCAGCAGCTCCCGACAGGGGAATGTCCAAGAGACCCAGTACTTC.

CDR3 amino acids: CATSDLAGGLNNEQFF. The CDR3 region has the DNA TGTGCCACCAGTGATTTAGCGGGAGGGCTAAACAATGAGCAGTTCTTC. The chain has TRBV24-1 and TRBJ2-1; 10 bases are a match to TRBD2. Germline CDR1 reads KGHDR; CDR2 reads SFDVKD. The CDR3 runs to 16 residues. V lost 1 base to trimming and J lost 5 bases; unmatched junction nucleotides: 4.

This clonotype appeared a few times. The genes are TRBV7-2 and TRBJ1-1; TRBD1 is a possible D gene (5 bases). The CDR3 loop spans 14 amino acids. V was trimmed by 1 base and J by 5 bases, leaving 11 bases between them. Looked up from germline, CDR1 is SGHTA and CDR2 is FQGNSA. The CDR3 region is CASSLVPGGTEAFF. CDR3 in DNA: TGTGCCAGCAGCTTAGTGCCGGGGGGGACTGAAGCTTTCTTT.

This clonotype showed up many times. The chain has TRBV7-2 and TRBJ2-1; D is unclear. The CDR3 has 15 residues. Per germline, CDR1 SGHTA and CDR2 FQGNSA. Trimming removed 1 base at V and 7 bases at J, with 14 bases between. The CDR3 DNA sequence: TGTGCCAGCAGCTTAGTTGGACGGATCTCAAATGAGCAGTTCTTC. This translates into CASSLVGRISNEQFF.

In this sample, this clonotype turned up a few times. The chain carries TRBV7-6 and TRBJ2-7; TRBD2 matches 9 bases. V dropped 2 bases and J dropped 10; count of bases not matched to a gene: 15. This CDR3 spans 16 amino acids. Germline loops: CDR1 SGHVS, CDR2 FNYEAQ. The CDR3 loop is CASSLKGAREGPIQYF. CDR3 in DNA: TGTGCCAGCAGCTTAAAGGGTGCGCGGGAGGGCCCGATTCAGTACTTC.

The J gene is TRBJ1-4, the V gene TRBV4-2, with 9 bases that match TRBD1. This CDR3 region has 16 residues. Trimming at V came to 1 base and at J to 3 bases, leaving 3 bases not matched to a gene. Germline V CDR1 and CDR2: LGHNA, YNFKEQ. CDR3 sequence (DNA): TGTGCCAGCAGCCAAGGGACAGGGGATTCTAATGAAAAACTGTTTTTT. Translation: CASSQGTGDSNEKLFF.

The CDR3 nucleotides are TGTGCCAGCAGTCTTGGGGCCAGAAAGTATGGCTACACCTTC. It encodes CASSLGARKYGYTF. V usage is TRBV12-3 or TRBV12-4 and J usage is TRBJ1-2, with a possible D match to TRBD1 (5 bases). V was cut by 5 bases and J by 5 bases, with 15 bases left in between. This CDR3 region has 14 residues.

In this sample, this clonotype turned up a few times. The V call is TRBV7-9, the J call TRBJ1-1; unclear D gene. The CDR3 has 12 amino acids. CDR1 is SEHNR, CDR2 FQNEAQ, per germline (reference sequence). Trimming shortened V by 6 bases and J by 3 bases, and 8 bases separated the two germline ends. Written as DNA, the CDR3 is TGTGCCAGCAGACGAAGGGACACTGAAGCTTTCTTT. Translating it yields CASRRRDTEAFF. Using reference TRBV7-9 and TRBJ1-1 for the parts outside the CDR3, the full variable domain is DTGVSQNPRHKITKRGQNVTFRCDPISEHNRLYWYRQTLGQGPEFLTYFQNEAQLEKSRLLSDRFSAERPKGSFSTLEIQRTEQGDSAMYLCASRRRDTEAFFGQGTRLTVV.

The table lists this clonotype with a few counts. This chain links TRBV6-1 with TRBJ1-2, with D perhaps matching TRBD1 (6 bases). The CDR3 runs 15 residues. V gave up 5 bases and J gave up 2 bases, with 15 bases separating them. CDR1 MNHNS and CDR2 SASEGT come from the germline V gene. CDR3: CASSRWNRVNYGYTF. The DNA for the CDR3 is TGTGCCAGCAGTCGATGGAACAGGGTCAACTATGGCTACACCTTC.

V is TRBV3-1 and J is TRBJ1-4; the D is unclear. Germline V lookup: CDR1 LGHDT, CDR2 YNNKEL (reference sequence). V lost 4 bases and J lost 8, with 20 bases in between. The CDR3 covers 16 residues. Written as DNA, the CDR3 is TGTGCCAGCAGCCCGGAAATTGGGTTGATAAGGGAAAAACTGTTTTTT. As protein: CASSPEIGLIREKLFF.

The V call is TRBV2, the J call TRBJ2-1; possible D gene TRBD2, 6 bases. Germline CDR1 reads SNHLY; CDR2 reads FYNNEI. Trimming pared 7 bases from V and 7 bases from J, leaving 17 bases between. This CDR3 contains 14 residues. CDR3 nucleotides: TGTGCCAGCAAATTTGAGTCTAGCGCGAATGAGCAGTTCTTC. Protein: CASKFESSANEQFF.

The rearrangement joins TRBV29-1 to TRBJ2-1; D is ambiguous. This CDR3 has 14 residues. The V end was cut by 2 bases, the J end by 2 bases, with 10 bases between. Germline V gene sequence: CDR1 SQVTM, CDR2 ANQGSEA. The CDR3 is CSVETRATYNEQFF. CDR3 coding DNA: TGCAGCGTTGAAACCCGGGCTACCTACAATGAGCAGTTCTTC.

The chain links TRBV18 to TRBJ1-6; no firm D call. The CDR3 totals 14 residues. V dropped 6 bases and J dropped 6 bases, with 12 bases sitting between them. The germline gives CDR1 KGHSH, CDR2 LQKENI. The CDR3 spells CASSVDRRNSPLHF. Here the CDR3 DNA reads TGTGCCAGCTCTGTGGACCGCCGTAATTCACCCCTCCACTTT.

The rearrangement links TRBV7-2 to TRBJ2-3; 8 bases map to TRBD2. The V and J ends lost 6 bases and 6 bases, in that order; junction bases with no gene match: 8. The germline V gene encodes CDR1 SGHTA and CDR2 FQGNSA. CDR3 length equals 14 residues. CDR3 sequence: CASRQRGGTDTQYF. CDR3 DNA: TGTGCCAGCAGACAACGGGGGGGTACGGATACGCAGTATTTT.

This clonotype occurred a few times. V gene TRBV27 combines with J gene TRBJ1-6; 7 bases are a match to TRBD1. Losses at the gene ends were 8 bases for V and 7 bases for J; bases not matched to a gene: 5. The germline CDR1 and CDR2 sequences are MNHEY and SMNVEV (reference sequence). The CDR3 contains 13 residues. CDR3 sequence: CASGRDRNSPLHF. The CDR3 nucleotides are TGTGCCAGCGGCCGGGACAGAAATTCACCCCTCCACTTT.

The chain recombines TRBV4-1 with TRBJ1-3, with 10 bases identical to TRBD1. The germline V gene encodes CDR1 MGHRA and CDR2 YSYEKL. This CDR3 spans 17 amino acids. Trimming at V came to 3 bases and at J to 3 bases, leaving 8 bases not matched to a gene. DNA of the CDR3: TGCGCCAGCAGCCAGCGAGAGACAGGGGGCTTTGGAAACACCATATATTTT. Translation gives CASSQRETGGFGNTIYF.

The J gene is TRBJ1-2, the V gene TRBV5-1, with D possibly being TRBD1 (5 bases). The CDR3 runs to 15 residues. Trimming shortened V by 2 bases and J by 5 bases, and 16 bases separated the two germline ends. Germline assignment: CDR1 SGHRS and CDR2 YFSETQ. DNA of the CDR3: TGCGCCAGCAGCTTTGGGACTAGTTCGGCTTATGGCTACACCTTC. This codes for CASSFGTSSAYGYTF. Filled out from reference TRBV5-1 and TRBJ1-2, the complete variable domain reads KAGVTQTPRYLIKTRGQQVTLSCSPISGHRSVSWYQQTPGQGLQFLFEYFSETQRNKGNFPGRFSGRQFSNSRSEMNVSTLELGDSALYLCASSFGTSSAYGYTFGSGTRLTVV.

This chain's CDR3 is CSVEFLGEFKQFF. The CDR3 coding sequence is TGCAGCGTTGAATTTTTAGGCGAATTTAAGCAGTTCTTC. The J gene is TRBJ2-1, the V gene TRBV29-1; no firm D call. The CDR3 contains 13 residues. The germline V gene has CDR1 SQVTM and CDR2 ANQGSEA. V was pared by 2 bases and J by 11 bases, with 16 bases between.

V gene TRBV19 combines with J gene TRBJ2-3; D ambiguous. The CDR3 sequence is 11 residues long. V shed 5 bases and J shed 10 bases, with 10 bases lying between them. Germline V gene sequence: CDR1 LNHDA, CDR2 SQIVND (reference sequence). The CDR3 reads CASSQAHSQYF. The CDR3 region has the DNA TGTGCCAGTAGTCAGGCCCATTCGCAGTATTTT.

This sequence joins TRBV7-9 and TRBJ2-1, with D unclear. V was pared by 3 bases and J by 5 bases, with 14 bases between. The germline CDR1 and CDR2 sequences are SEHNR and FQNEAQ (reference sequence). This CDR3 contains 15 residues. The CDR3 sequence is CASSLTGVSHNEQFF. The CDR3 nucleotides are TGTGCCAGCAGCTTGACCGGTGTGTCCCACAATGAGCAGTTCTTC.

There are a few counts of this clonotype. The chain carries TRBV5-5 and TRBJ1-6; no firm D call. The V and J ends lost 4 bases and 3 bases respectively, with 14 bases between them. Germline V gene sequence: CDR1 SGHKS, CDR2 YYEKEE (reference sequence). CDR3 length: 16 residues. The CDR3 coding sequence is TGTGCCAGCAGCCCTCAACGAGCAGGCTATAATTCACCCCTCCACTTT. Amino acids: CASSPQRAGYNSPLHF.

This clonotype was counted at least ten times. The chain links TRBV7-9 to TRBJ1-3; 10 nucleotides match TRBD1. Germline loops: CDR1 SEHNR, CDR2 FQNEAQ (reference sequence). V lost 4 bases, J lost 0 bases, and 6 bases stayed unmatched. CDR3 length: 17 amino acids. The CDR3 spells CASSSGQGSLSGNTIYF. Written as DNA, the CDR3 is TGTGCCAGCAGCTCGGGACAGGGGAGCCTCTCTGGAAACACCATATATTTT.

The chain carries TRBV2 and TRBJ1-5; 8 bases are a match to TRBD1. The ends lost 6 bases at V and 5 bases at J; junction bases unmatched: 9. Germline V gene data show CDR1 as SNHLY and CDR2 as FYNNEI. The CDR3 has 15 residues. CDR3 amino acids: CASSSDRAVDQPQHF. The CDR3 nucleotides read TGTGCCAGCAGCTCGGACAGGGCGGTGGATCAGCCCCAGCATTTT.